Below, one T cell receptor beta chain is given with its context. Its antigen is still unknown. This sample was taken from a study of T cells expressing NK-cell markers. Study information: Sorted CD3+CD56-NKG2C+, CD3+CD56+NKG2C- and CD3+CD56+NKG2C+ T cells were the source of the TCR beta repertoires. Study-level findings and limits: Similarly, these clonotypes led the CD3+CD56-NKG2C+ fraction as well in a few donors. It is unclear if expanded NKG2C-expressing clones target HCMV antigens. Six of the donors carried dominant NKG2C+ clonotypes that took up about 1.0-7.5% of their CD8+ T cells.

TCRdb reprocessed the 5' RACE reads and reports one entry per CDR3 protein, with no DNA. The table lists some 150,000 distinct CDR3 sequences. The receptor comes from a woman aged 45-60 years in good health. The sequenced sample consisted of blood T cells: a sorted CD56 or NKG2C T cell subset, CD4+ or CD8+ T cells, or bulk PBMC T cells (not recorded which).

The CDR3 spells CASRGTALEQYF. This chain links TRBV2 with TRBJ2-7; TCRdb picks TRBD1, but there is no DNA to check that call. CDR3 length equals 12 residues. Germline values: CDR1 SNHLY, CDR2 FYNNEI.